This T cell receptor (beta chain) was recorded in a study of sequential checkpoint blockade in melanoma. Stated treatment: randomized to nivolumab then ipilimumab (arm A) or the reverse (arm B). V shed 6 bases, J shed 0 bases, and the junction held 13 bases outside the gene matches. There are 19 residues in the CDR3. CDR1 is MNHEY and CDR2 is SMNVEV in the germline V gene (reference sequence). TCRdb keeps only in-frame clones here, not all; method: immunoSEQ multiplex PCR. In the table there are under 20,000 clones, approximately 80% of which are singletons. The chain employs TRBV27 and TRBJ2-1; 11 nucleotides agree with TRBD2. The material sequenced was CD8+ T cells sorted from blood (inferred from file names), taken from a patient given nivolumab and ipilimumab in sequence. This clonotype was sampled from a human donor with melanoma. The CDR3 region has the DNA TGTGCCAGCAGGGGGACTAGCGGCCCCACCGTGGGCTCCTACAATGAGCAGTTCTTC. It translates to CASRGTSGPTVGSYNEQFF.